One T cell receptor beta chain is described in this entry. Its antigen is undetermined. The data belong to a study of OX40 agonist ivuxolimab in advanced cancers. Study-level information: Patients were given ivuxolimab, an antibody that agonizes OX40 (CD134). Regarding the study as a whole: CD4+ and CD8+ blood T cells expanded clonally by week 6 at 0.1 to 3.0 mg/kg. There were, on average, more expanded clones in CD8+ T cells than in CD4+.

Clones were sequenced by immunoSEQ multiplex PCR, and TCRdb holds only the in-frame ones, with some missing. The profile covers 30,000 to 45,000 clones, with 74% appearing a single time and less than 20% taken by the ten largest. The length of the CDR3 is 13 residues. V lost 5 bases and J 8 bases, leaving 17 bases between the germline ends. The V gene's germline CDR1 is GTSNPN and CDR2 SVGIG (reference sequence). The starting material was CD4+ or CD8+ T cells sorted from blood, obtained in a trial of the OX40 agonist ivuxolimab. This TCR came from an adult with an advanced solid tumor such as melanoma, head and neck, liver or kidney cancer. The chain uses TRBV30 and TRBJ2-3; maybe TRBD1 (6 bases). The CDR3 protein is CAWAAPEGGTQYF. Written as DNA, the CDR3 is TGTGCCTGGGCTGCTCCCGAAGGGGGTACGCAGTATTTT.